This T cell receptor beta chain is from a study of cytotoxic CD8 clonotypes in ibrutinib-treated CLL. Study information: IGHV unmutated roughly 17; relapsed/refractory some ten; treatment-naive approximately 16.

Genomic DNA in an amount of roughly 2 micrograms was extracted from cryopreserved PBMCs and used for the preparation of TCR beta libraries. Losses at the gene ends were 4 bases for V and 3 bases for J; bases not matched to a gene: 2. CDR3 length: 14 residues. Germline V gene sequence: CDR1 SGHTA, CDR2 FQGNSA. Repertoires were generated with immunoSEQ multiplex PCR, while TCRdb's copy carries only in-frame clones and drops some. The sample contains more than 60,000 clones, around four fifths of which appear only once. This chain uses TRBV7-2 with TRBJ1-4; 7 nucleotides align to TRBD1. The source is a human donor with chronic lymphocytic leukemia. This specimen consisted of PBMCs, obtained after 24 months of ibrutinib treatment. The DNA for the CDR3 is TGTGCCAGCAGCTCACAGGGGTCTAATGAAAAACTGTTTTTT. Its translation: CASSSQGSNEKLFF.